The 25 T cell receptor beta chains reported below all come from one sample, sequenced in a study of Tregs in tolerant kidney transplant recipients (dated by TCRdb to the late 2010s). Library creation used the immunoSEQ multiplex PCR assay. TCRdb stores this immuneACCESS table with in-frame sequences only. Part of the clones is absent; in the studies checked, under half of the shortfall reflects unresolved V genes, and no reason is known for the rest. The sample table records roughly 120,000 clones; about 90% of these occur just once. The ten top clones hold roughly 0.63% of the sample. Sequenced input: CD4+ T cells from blood. These TCRs come from a human donor in good health.

The chain couples TRBV6-6 to TRBJ2-6, with unresolved D. CDR3 length: 15 residues. The V end was cut by 2 bases, the J end by 0 bases, with 5 bases between. From germline, CDR1 is MNHNY and CDR2 SVGAGI (reference sequence). DNA for the CDR3: TGTGCCAGCAGTTACGGGCTCTCTGGGGCCAACGTCCTGACTTTC. This codes for CASSYGLSGANVLTF.

The chain couples TRBV6-5 to TRBJ2-1, with D possibly matching TRBD2 (6 bases). CDR3 size: 16 residues. With 2 bases removed from V and 8 bases from J, the gap between germline ends came to 19 bases. CDR1 and CDR2 from the germline V gene are MNHEY and SVGAGI. The CDR3 nucleotides read TGTGCCAGCAGTTACGACCCCAGGGAGTGGGGGGATGAGCAGTTCTTC. Residues: CASSYDPREWGDEQFF.

The chain is built from TRBV29-1 and TRBJ1-1, with D unclear. This CDR3 is built from 13 residues. Germline V gene data show CDR1 as SQVTM and CDR2 as ANQGSEA. The germline V and J ends were trimmed by 3 bases and 1 base, with 9 bases remaining between them. This CDR3 is CSVEYRRNTEAFF. The CDR3 region has the DNA TGCAGCGTTGAGTACAGAAGGAACACTGAAGCTTTCTTT.

J is TRBJ1-3 and V is TRBV18; D is perhaps TRBD1 (5 bases). CDR3 length: 16 residues. The V and J ends lost 0 bases and 4 bases respectively, with 13 bases between them. Per the germline V gene, CDR1 is KGHSH and CDR2 is LQKENI. The CDR3 here is CASSPPGRGRGNTIYF. The CDR3 DNA follows: TGTGCCAGCTCACCACCGGGACGAGGGAGGGGAAACACCATATATTTT.

The rearrangement links TRBV5-6 to TRBJ1-1; tentative D call: TRBD1 (6 bases). Deletions cut 5 bases from V and 11 bases from J, with 13 bases between. CDR1 SGHDT and CDR2 YYEEEE come from the germline V gene. The CDR3 is 11 amino acids. The CDR3 reads CASSPTGSAFF. CDR3 nucleotide sequence: TGTGCCAGCAGTCCAACAGGGTCGGCTTTCTTT. The variable domain in full, with the rest retrieved from reference TRBV5-6 and TRBJ1-1, is DAGVTQSPTHLIKTRGQQVTLRCSPKSGHDTVSWYQQALGQGPQFIFQYYEEEERQRGNFPDRFSGHQFPNYSSELNVNALLLGDSALYLCASSPTGSAFFGQGTRLTVV.

This chain connects TRBV11-2 to TRBJ1-5; possible D gene TRBD1, 5 bases. This CDR3 is 13 amino acids long. CDR1 is SGHAT, CDR2 FQNNGV, per germline. V dropped 5 bases and J dropped 5 bases, with 10 bases sitting between them. In nucleotides, the CDR3 is TGTGCCAGCAGCCCTAGGGGCGATCAGCCCCAGCATTTT. Translated, it gives CASSPRGDQPQHF.

The chain employs TRBV5-4 and TRBJ2-3; D tentatively reads TRBD1 or TRBD2 (5 bases each). Germline-derived CDR1 and CDR2 are SGHNT and YYREEE (reference sequence). CDR3 length: 14 residues. V dropped 3 bases and J dropped 4 bases, with 12 bases sitting between them. CDR3 loop: CASSSQGVSDTQYF. The CDR3 region has the DNA TGTGCCAGCAGCTCGCAGGGAGTCTCAGATACGCAGTATTTT.

The V call is TRBV19, the J call TRBJ1-2; D not resolved. The CDR3 consists of 14 residues. V shed 6 bases and J shed 7 bases, with 18 bases lying between them. Per germline, CDR1 LNHDA and CDR2 SQIVND (reference sequence). The CDR3 reads CASSLGWNSGGYTF. The CDR3 nucleotides are TGTGCCAGTAGCCTCGGGTGGAATAGTGGTGGCTACACCTTC.

The CDR3 coding sequence is TGCGCCAGCAGCCAGAGAGCTCCTAATGAAAAACTGTTTTTT. It translates to CASSQRAPNEKLFF. V is TRBV4-1 and J is TRBJ1-4, with D unclear. This CDR3 comprises 14 residues. V gave up 3 bases and J gave up 3 bases, with 8 bases separating them. Germline V gene lookup returns CDR1 MGHRA and CDR2 YSYEKL.

Here the CDR3 DNA reads TGTGCCAGCAGTTACCAGGGAGGAAGCTACGAGCAGTACTTC. It translates to CASSYQGGSYEQYF. The V gene is TRBV6-5, the J gene TRBJ2-7; D might be TRBD2 (6 bases). In germline, CDR1 is MNHEY, CDR2 SVGAGI. Trimming took off 2 bases at V and 3 bases at J, with 11 bases between the two ends. There are 14 residues in the CDR3.

This chain connects TRBV2 to TRBJ1-6; 7 nucleotides align to TRBD1. Germline CDR1 and CDR2: SNHLY and FYNNEI. The CDR3 spans 16 residues. J was trimmed by 0 bases and V by 7 bases; bases with no gene match: 6. CDR3: CASIPGTVSYNSPLHF. CDR3 nucleotide sequence: TGTGCCAGCATCCCCGGGACAGTCTCCTATAATTCACCCCTCCACTTT.

The chain is built from TRBV5-1 and TRBJ2-5; possibly TRBD1 for D (6 bases). The CDR3 has 14 residues. The germline V and J ends were trimmed by 0 bases and 5 bases, with 11 bases remaining between them. Per the germline V gene, CDR1 is SGHRS and CDR2 is YFSETQ. The CDR3 DNA is TGCGCCAGCAGCTTGGTTGGGGGCAGTGAGACCCAGTACTTC. Protein: CASSLVGGSETQYF.

In nucleotides, the CDR3 is TGTGCCAGCAGTTCCATCTCTGGGGCAGGGCATGGCTACACCTTC. Translating gives CASSSISGAGHGYTF. V usage is TRBV6-6 and J usage is TRBJ1-2; weak D call: TRBD1 (5 bases). V dropped 4 bases and J dropped 6 bases, with 18 bases sitting between them. Germline CDR1 is MNHNY and CDR2 is SVGAGI (reference sequence). This CDR3 is built from 15 residues.

The J gene is TRBJ1-1, the V gene TRBV25-1; 8 bases map to TRBD1. Germline-derived CDR1 and CDR2 are MGHDK and SYGVNS. V dropped 7 bases and J dropped 3; count of bases not matched to a gene: 1. The CDR3 loop spans 12 amino acids. Written as DNA, the CDR3 is TGTGCCAGCAACAGGGGGGACACTGAAGCTTTCTTT. It is translated as CASNRGDTEAFF.

The chain recombines TRBV13 with TRBJ1-1, with 8 nucleotides matching TRBD1. The V gene's germline CDR1 is PRHDT and CDR2 FYEKMQ (reference sequence). The CDR3 loop spans 12 amino acids. The ends lost 4 bases at V and 6 bases at J; junction bases unmatched: 1. CDR3 DNA sequence: TGTGCCAGCAGCTCGGACAGGGCTGAAGCTTTCTTT. This translates into CASSSDRAEAFF. The full variable domain, its missing parts supplied by reference TRBV13 and TRBJ1-1, is AAGVIQSPRHLIKEKRETATLKCYPIPRHDTVYWYQQGPGQDPQFLISFYEKMQSDKGSIPDRFSAQQFSDYHSELNMSSLELGDSALYFCASSSDRAEAFFGQGTRLTVV.

The rearrangement links TRBV2 to TRBJ1-5; D possibly corresponds to TRBD1 (6 bases). Deletions cut 4 bases from V and 4 bases from J, with 8 bases between. This CDR3 comprises 13 residues. The germline V gene encodes CDR1 SNHLY and CDR2 FYNNEI. CDR3 sequence reads: CASSADSNQPQHF. The CDR3 nucleotides read TGTGCCAGCAGTGCGGACAGTAATCAGCCCCAGCATTTT.

V gene TRBV25-1 combines with J gene TRBJ1-1; D might be TRBD1 (5 bases). Germline lookup yields CDR1 MGHDK and CDR2 SYGVNS. The CDR3 has 13 amino acids. V was clipped by 4 bases and J by 3 bases, with 9 bases between them. The CDR3 DNA reads as TGTGCCAGCAGTGCGCAGGGATACACTGAAGCTTTCTTT. Translated: CASSAQGYTEAFF.

The chain has TRBV7-9 and TRBJ1-2; no clear D gene. This CDR3 spans 14 amino acids. V was clipped by 1 base and J by 5 bases, with 11 bases between them. Germline V gives CDR1 SEHNR, CDR2 FQNEAQ (reference sequence). The CDR3 is CASSLETDAYGYTF. The CDR3, as DNA: TGTGCCAGCAGCTTAGAGACGGATGCTTATGGCTACACCTTC.

The chain links TRBV7-2 to TRBJ2-7, with 14 bases identical to TRBD2. Germline assignment: CDR1 SGHTA and CDR2 FQGNSA. After removal of 1 base from V and 3 bases from J, the junction contained 2 bases not matched to a gene. The CDR3 sequence is 16 residues long. The CDR3 loop reads CASSLGGLAGVYEQYF. In DNA form, the CDR3 reads TGTGCCAGCAGCTTAGGGGGACTAGCGGGAGTCTACGAGCAGTACTTC.

The CDR3 loop reads CASSVVSGTSNTEAFF. The CDR3 DNA reads TGTGCCAGCAGCGTAGTGTCAGGGACTTCGAACACTGAAGCTTTCTTT. V gene TRBV9 combines with J gene TRBJ1-1, with a weak D call TRBD1 (5 bases). This CDR3 spans 16 amino acids. Trimming stripped 0 bases from V and 1 base from J, with 13 bases between. CDR1 and CDR2 from the germline V gene are SGDLS and YYNGEE.

The genes are TRBV5-6 and TRBJ2-4, with D unresolved. Germline V gene data show CDR1 as SGHDT and CDR2 as YYEEEE. V lost 0 bases to trimming and J lost 11 bases, with 15 bases between them. The CDR3 consists of 14 residues. The CDR3 loop reads CASSLGRTVVLQYF. The CDR3 region has the DNA TGTGCCAGCAGCTTGGGACGAACCGTAGTACTTCAGTACTTC.

The V and J genes are TRBV2 and TRBJ2-5; 7 nucleotides line up with TRBD1. The V and J ends lost 8 bases and 2 bases, in that order; junction bases with no gene match: 8. This CDR3 comprises 14 residues. CDR1 is SNHLY and CDR2 is FYNNEI in the germline V gene. In DNA form, the CDR3 reads TGTGCCAGCGTTCAGAGACAGGGACAAGAGACCCAGTACTTC. As protein: CASVQRQGQETQYF. Full variable domain (outside the CDR3, taken from reference TRBV2 and TRBJ2-5): EPEVTQTPSHQVTQMGQEVILRCVPISNHLYFYWYRQILGQKVEFLVSFYNNEISEKSEIFDDQFSVERPDGSNFTLKIRSTKLEDSAMYFCASVQRQGQETQYFGPGTRLLVL.

This sequence joins TRBV30 and TRBJ2-7; 7 bases line up with TRBD1. Germline CDR1 reads GTSNPN; CDR2 reads SVGIG (reference sequence). The CDR3 runs 15 residues. V was clipped by 3 bases and J by 0 bases; unmatched bases: 8. The CDR3 loop reads CAWRTTGRSSYEQYF. The DNA for the CDR3 is TGTGCCTGGAGGACGACAGGGCGTAGCTCCTACGAGCAGTACTTC.

This clone was recorded once. J is TRBJ2-3 and V is TRBV5-4, with D perhaps TRBD1 (6 bases). Per germline, CDR1 SGHNT and CDR2 YYREEE (reference sequence). The CDR3 runs to 16 residues. Trimming stripped 4 bases from V and 1 base from J, with 16 bases between. In nucleotides, the CDR3 is TGTGCCAGCAGCCAAACTCTACAGGGAGGCACAGATACGCAGTATTTT. It codes for CASSQTLQGGTDTQYF.

The chain combines TRBV30 with TRBJ2-4; a possible D gene is TRBD1 (7 bases). The CDR3 totals 14 residues. Germline CDR1 GTSNPN, CDR2 SVGIG (reference sequence). The V end was cut by 1 base, the J end by 9 bases, with 16 bases between. This CDR3 reads CAWSGGQPAGIQYF. The CDR3, as DNA: TGTGCCTGGAGTGGGGGACAGCCAGCGGGCATTCAGTACTTC.